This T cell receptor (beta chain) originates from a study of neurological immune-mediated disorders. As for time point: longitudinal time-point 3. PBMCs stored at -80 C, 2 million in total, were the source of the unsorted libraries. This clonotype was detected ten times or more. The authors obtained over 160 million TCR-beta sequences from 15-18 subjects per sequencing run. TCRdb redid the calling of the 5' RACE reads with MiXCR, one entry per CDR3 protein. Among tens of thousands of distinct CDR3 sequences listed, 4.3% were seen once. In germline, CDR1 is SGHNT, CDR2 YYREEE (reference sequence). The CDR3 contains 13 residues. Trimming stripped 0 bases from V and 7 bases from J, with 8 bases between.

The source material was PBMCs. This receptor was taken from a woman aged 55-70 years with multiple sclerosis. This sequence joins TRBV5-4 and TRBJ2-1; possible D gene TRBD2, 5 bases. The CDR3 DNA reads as TGTGCCAGCAGCTTGGATCCGGGGAATGAGCAGTTCTTC. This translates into CASSLDPGNEQFF.